Listed below are T cell receptor beta chains from one sample, sequenced in a study of blood T cell repertoires in COVID-19. This table comes from immunoSEQ multiplex PCR, and its TCRdb copy is limited to in-frame clones, with some not included. Here the sample spans fewer than 200,000 clones, 83% being singletons. The sample consisted of peripheral blood. The receptors were gathered from a woman over 75 with acute or convalescent COVID-19. The CDR3 runs from the conserved cysteine through the conserved F or W. Fields, in order: J gene, clone size, V gene, CDR3 length, D gene, CDR3 DNA, CDR3 protein. The D gene is left open where the match is weak. Size is omitted from some rows. Given values are once, few, many or a class for expanded clones.

J gene: TRBJ2-1; clone size: -; V gene: TRBV9; CDR3 length: 16; D gene: -; CDR3 DNA: TGTGCCAGCAGCGTCTTCCTGCGGCAAGGGGACAATGAGCAGTTCTTC; CDR3 protein: CASSVFLRQGDNEQFF
J gene: TRBJ1-3; clone size: -; V gene: TRBV9; CDR3 length: 11; D gene: -; CDR3 DNA: TGTGCCAGCAGCCGAGGGAGGACCATATATTTT; CDR3 protein: CASSRGRTIYF
J gene: TRBJ1-3; clone size: few; V gene: TRBV27; CDR3 length: 19; D gene: -; CDR3 DNA: TGTGCCAGCAGTTTATCGAGGCCCCGAGGTACAGGGACTGGAAACACCATATATTTT; CDR3 protein: CASSLSRPRGTGTGNTIYF
J gene: TRBJ2-3; clone size: -; V gene: TRBV5-1; CDR3 length: 13; D gene: -; CDR3 DNA: TGCGCCAGCAGGTCCGGGATCACAGATACGCAGTATTTT; CDR3 protein: CASRSGITDTQYF
J gene: TRBJ2-2; clone size: -; V gene: TRBV10-3; CDR3 length: 14; D gene: TRBD1; CDR3 DNA: TGTGCCATTATGACAGGGGGCGGCACCGGGGAGCTGTTTTTT; CDR3 protein: CAIMTGGGTGELFF
J gene: TRBJ1-5; clone size: -; V gene: TRBV28; CDR3 length: 15; D gene: -; CDR3 DNA: TGTGCCAGCAGACCCGGGGGGGGCGGGGGTCAGCCCCAGCATTTT; CDR3 protein: CASRPGGGGGQPQHF
J gene: TRBJ2-7; clone size: -; V gene: TRBV30; CDR3 length: 15; D gene: -; CDR3 DNA: TGTGCCTGGAGCCGCGCAGGGAAAGTAACCTACGAGCAGTACTTC; CDR3 protein: CAWSRAGKVTYEQYF
J gene: TRBJ2-5; clone size: -; V gene: TRBV20-1; CDR3 length: 14; D gene: -; CDR3 DNA: TGCAGTGCTAGTCGACAGGATGGCCAAGAGACCCAGTACTTC; CDR3 protein: CSASRQDGQETQYF
J gene: TRBJ1-4; clone size: -; V gene: TRBV4-1; CDR3 length: 16; D gene: -; CDR3 DNA: TGCGCCAGCAGCCAAGAAGGGGGTGGAACTAATGAAAAACTGTTTTTT; CDR3 protein: CASSQEGGGTNEKLFF
J gene: TRBJ2-2; clone size: -; V gene: TRBV24-1; CDR3 length: 15; D gene: -; CDR3 DNA: TGTGCCACCAGTGATGCGGGGACCTACTCCGGGGAGCTGTTTTTT; CDR3 protein: CATSDAGTYSGELFF
J gene: TRBJ1-2; clone size: once; V gene: TRBV6-6; CDR3 length: 13; D gene: TRBD1; CDR3 DNA: TGTGCCAGCACGGAAACGACAGGGGGTGGCTACACCTTC; CDR3 protein: CASTETTGGGYTF
J gene: TRBJ2-7; clone size: -; V gene: TRBV5-7; CDR3 length: 14; D gene: TRBD1; CDR3 DNA: TGTGCCAGCAGCTCCCGGGACAGGGCCCACGAGCAGTACTTC; CDR3 protein: CASSSRDRAHEQYF
J gene: TRBJ2-5; clone size: once; V gene: TRBV4-1; CDR3 length: 16; D gene: -; CDR3 DNA: TGCGCCAGCAGCCAAGATCCACAGGGTCTTGGGGAGACCCAGTACTTC; CDR3 protein: CASSQDPQGLGETQYF
J gene: TRBJ2-2; clone size: -; V gene: TRBV5-8; CDR3 length: 15; D gene: -; CDR3 DNA: TGTGCCAGCAGCTTGGGACAATCGAACACCGGGGAGCTGTTTTTT; CDR3 protein: CASSLGQSNTGELFF
J gene: TRBJ2-3; clone size: -; V gene: TRBV7-2; CDR3 length: 14; D gene: -; CDR3 DNA: TGTGCCAGCAGCGTTATAACTAGCACAGATACGCAGTATTTT; CDR3 protein: CASSVITSTDTQYF
J gene: TRBJ2-7; clone size: -; V gene: TRBV7-2; CDR3 length: 15; D gene: -; CDR3 DNA: TGTGCCAGCAGCTTAGGCCCCTCCAGTTCCTACGAGCAGTACTTC; CDR3 protein: CASSLGPSSSYEQYF
J gene: TRBJ1-5; clone size: -; V gene: TRBV11-3; CDR3 length: 15; D gene: TRBD1; CDR3 DNA: TGTGCCAGCAGCTCTGGGACAGATAGCAATCAGCCCCAGCATTTT; CDR3 protein: CASSSGTDSNQPQHF
J gene: TRBJ1-6; clone size: -; V gene: TRBV7-9; CDR3 length: 14; D gene: -; CDR3 DNA: TGTGCCAGCACCCTAGACGGTCCACATTCACCCCTCCACTTT; CDR3 protein: CASTLDGPHSPLHF
J gene: TRBJ2-7; clone size: few; V gene: TRBV10-3; CDR3 length: 15; D gene: TRBD1; CDR3 DNA: TGTGCCATCAGTGGAGGGACAGGGGATATCGACGAGCAGTACTTC; CDR3 protein: CAISGGTGDIDEQYF
J gene: TRBJ2-1; clone size: -; V gene: TRBV19; CDR3 length: 17; D gene: TRBD2; CDR3 DNA: TGTGCCAGTAGTACACCGACTAGCGGGGGAGCCTACAATGAGCAGTTCTTC; CDR3 protein: CASSTPTSGGAYNEQFF
J gene: TRBJ2-2; clone size: -; V gene: TRBV7-2; CDR3 length: 15; D gene: TRBD2; CDR3 DNA: TGTGCCAGCAGCCAACTAGCGGGGGTCCCCGGGGAGCTGTTTTTT; CDR3 protein: CASSQLAGVPGELFF
J gene: TRBJ2-7; clone size: -; V gene: TRBV28; CDR3 length: 11; D gene: -; CDR3 DNA: TGTGCCAGCAGTTCCGTCTACGAGCAGTACTTC; CDR3 protein: CASSSVYEQYF
J gene: TRBJ2-7; clone size: once; V gene: TRBV6-2/TRBV6-3; CDR3 length: 12; D gene: -; CDR3 DNA: TGTGCCAGCAGTTCAACAGTCTACGAGCAGTACTTC; CDR3 protein: CASSSTVYEQYF
J gene: TRBJ1-3; clone size: -; V gene: TRBV29-1; CDR3 length: 13; D gene: -; CDR3 DNA: TGCAGCGTGAGGACAGAGTCTGGAAACACCATATATTTT; CDR3 protein: CSVRTESGNTIYF
J gene: TRBJ2-7; clone size: -; V gene: TRBV6-2/TRBV6-3; CDR3 length: 16; D gene: TRBD2; CDR3 DNA: TGTGCCAGCAGTTACACCGTACCGGGAGGTATGGGCGAGCAGTACTTC; CDR3 protein: CASSYTVPGGMGEQYF
J gene: TRBJ2-1; clone size: -; V gene: TRBV4-3; CDR3 length: 18; D gene: -; CDR3 DNA: TGCGCCAGCAGCCAAGATCTTGGAGGCAGGAGGCGATACAATGAGCAGTTCTTC; CDR3 protein: CASSQDLGGRRRYNEQFF
J gene: TRBJ2-3; clone size: few; V gene: TRBV28; CDR3 length: 13; D gene: -; CDR3 DNA: TGTGCCAGCAGTTTAGGACAGACTGGTACGCAGTATTTT; CDR3 protein: CASSLGQTGTQYF
J gene: TRBJ2-2; clone size: -; V gene: TRBV19; CDR3 length: 15; D gene: TRBD1; CDR3 DNA: TGTGCCAGTAGGAAGGGACAGACGAACACCGGGGAGCTGTTTTTT; CDR3 protein: CASRKGQTNTGELFF
J gene: TRBJ2-2; clone size: -; V gene: TRBV7-7; CDR3 length: 16; D gene: TRBD2; CDR3 DNA: TGTGCCAGCAGCTTATCCGCGGGAGTTGACACCGGGGAGCTGTTTTTT; CDR3 protein: CASSLSAGVDTGELFF
J gene: TRBJ2-3; clone size: -; V gene: TRBV5-6; CDR3 length: 14; D gene: TRBD2; CDR3 DNA: TGTGCCAGCAGCTTTAGCGGGACCACAGATACGCAGTATTTT; CDR3 protein: CASSFSGTTDTQYF
J gene: TRBJ1-2; clone size: few; V gene: TRBV4-2; CDR3 length: 13; D gene: -; CDR3 DNA: TGTGCCAGCAGCCCCTCGGGAACGGGGGGCTACACCTTC; CDR3 protein: CASSPSGTGGYTF
J gene: TRBJ1-4; clone size: -; V gene: TRBV7-8; CDR3 length: 18; D gene: -; CDR3 DNA: TGTGCCAGCAGCTTAAGGGCAGGGGCATTTTCAACTAATGAAAAACTGTTTTTT; CDR3 protein: CASSLRAGAFSTNEKLFF
J gene: TRBJ1-4; clone size: -; V gene: TRBV2; CDR3 length: 14; D gene: -; CDR3 DNA: TGTGCCAGCAGTGAAGTCCAGGGTCGTGAAAAACTGTTTTTT; CDR3 protein: CASSEVQGREKLFF
J gene: TRBJ1-5; clone size: -; V gene: TRBV2; CDR3 length: 14; D gene: -; CDR3 DNA: TGTGCCAGCAGTGAATCAGGGATCAATCAGCCCCAGCATTTT; CDR3 protein: CASSESGINQPQHF
J gene: TRBJ2-2; clone size: -; V gene: TRBV19; CDR3 length: 13; D gene: -; CDR3 DNA: TGTGCCAGTAGACAAACGAACACCGGGGAGCTGTTTTTT; CDR3 protein: CASRQTNTGELFF
J gene: TRBJ2-1; clone size: -; V gene: TRBV29-1; CDR3 length: 10; D gene: -; CDR3 DNA: TGCAGCGTTGGGAGGAATGAGCAGTTCTTC; CDR3 protein: CSVGRNEQFF
J gene: TRBJ2-3; clone size: -; V gene: TRBV9; CDR3 length: 15; D gene: -; CDR3 DNA: TGTGCCAGCAGCGTAGCCTCCTCTAGCACAGATACGCAGTATTTT; CDR3 protein: CASSVASSSTDTQYF
J gene: TRBJ1-5; clone size: -; V gene: TRBV18; CDR3 length: 13; D gene: -; CDR3 DNA: TGTGCCAGCTCACAGGGGGACAATCAGCCCCAGCATTTT; CDR3 protein: CASSQGDNQPQHF
J gene: TRBJ2-3; clone size: -; V gene: TRBV5-1; CDR3 length: 16; D gene: TRBD1; CDR3 DNA: TGCGCCAGTTATTCCTACAGGGGAACGGCCAAAGATACGCAGTATTTT; CDR3 protein: CASYSYRGTAKDTQYF
J gene: TRBJ1-1; clone size: once; V gene: TRBV6-5; CDR3 length: 13; D gene: TRBD1; CDR3 DNA: TGTGCCAGCAGTCTTGGGACAGAGAGGGAAGCTTTCTTT; CDR3 protein: CASSLGTEREAFF
J gene: TRBJ2-7; clone size: few; V gene: TRBV7-2; CDR3 length: 14; D gene: -; CDR3 DNA: TGTGCCAGCAGCTTAGAGCCGGGGGTACGCGAGCAGTACTTC; CDR3 protein: CASSLEPGVREQYF